The rows below give T cell receptor beta chains drawn from one sample of a study of CD8 T cells in ankylosing spondylitis. TCRdb ran MiXCR on the 5' RACE reads and lists one entry per CDR3 protein. This sample has roughly 280,000 distinct CDR3 sequences, with around 20% found just once. Sequences were obtained from blood, either unsorted or a sorted T cell fraction (not recorded which). The origin of the receptors is a male donor with ankylosing spondylitis or in good health (not recorded which). CDR3s include the opening cysteine and the closing phenylalanine or tryptophan. The order of the fields is D gene, clone size, CDR3 length, V gene, J gene, CDR3 DNA, CDR3 protein. The D gene is left open where the match is weak. For some rows the clone size is stated as once, few or many, or as a class when expanded; others skip it.

d_gene: NA; abundance: many; len: 12; v_gene: TRBV9; j_gene: TRBJ2-3; CDR3nt: TGTGCCAGCAGCTTCTCCGTGGATACGCAGTATTTT; CDR3aa: CASSFSVDTQYF
d_gene: NA; abundance: NA; len: 14; v_gene: TRBV9; j_gene: TRBJ2-5; CDR3nt: TGTGCCAGCAGCGTAATTCCGGACAGAGAGACCCAGTACTTC; CDR3aa: CASSVIPDRETQYF
d_gene: TRBD1; abundance: NA; len: 15; v_gene: TRBV18; j_gene: TRBJ1-1; CDR3nt: TGTGCCAGCCAACGACAGGGGGCTCTAAACACTGAAGCTTTCTTT; CDR3aa: CASQRQGALNTEAFF
d_gene: NA; abundance: few; len: 15; v_gene: TRBV5-5; j_gene: TRBJ2-5; CDR3nt: TGTGCCAGCAGCTTGTCCGGACAGAGACAAGAGACCCAGTACTTC; CDR3aa: CASSLSGQRQETQYF
d_gene: TRBD2; abundance: few; len: 17; v_gene: TRBV5-1; j_gene: TRBJ2-3; CDR3nt: TGCGCCAGCAGCTTGGACGGGACTAGCGGAAGCACAGATACGCAGTATTTT; CDR3aa: CASSLDGTSGSTDTQYF
d_gene: TRBD1; abundance: many; len: 14; v_gene: TRBV20-1; j_gene: TRBJ2-1; CDR3nt: TGCAGTAAAAAGGACAGGGCCCAGTACAATGAGCAGTTCTTC; CDR3aa: CSKKDRAQYNEQFF
d_gene: NA; abundance: few; len: 13; v_gene: TRBV5-1; j_gene: TRBJ1-1; CDR3nt: TGCGCCAGCAGGATCGGGTTGAACACTGAAGCTTTCTTT; CDR3aa: CASRIGLNTEAFF
d_gene: NA; abundance: few; len: 9; v_gene: TRBV29-1; j_gene: TRBJ1-1; CDR3nt: TGCAGCCCAAGCGCGAGAGCTTTCTTT; CDR3aa: CSPSARAFF
d_gene: NA; abundance: NA; len: 13; v_gene: TRBV9; j_gene: TRBJ2-1; CDR3nt: TGTGCCAGCAGCGTAGGCCTCGTGGGGGAGCAGTTCTTC; CDR3aa: CASSVGLVGEQFF
d_gene: NA; abundance: NA; len: 14; v_gene: TRBV7-2; j_gene: TRBJ1-1; CDR3nt: TGTGCCAGCAGCTTATCCGGTCTCGGCACTGAAGCTTTCTTT; CDR3aa: CASSLSGLGTEAFF
d_gene: NA; abundance: few; len: 14; v_gene: TRBV6-2/TRBV6-3; j_gene: TRBJ2-3; CDR3nt: TGTGCCAGCAGTAACCGGAAGGGTACAGATACGCAGTATTTT; CDR3aa: CASSNRKGTDTQYF
d_gene: TRBD2; abundance: NA; len: 16; v_gene: TRBV3-1; j_gene: TRBJ2-1; CDR3nt: TGTGCCAGCAGCCAAGCTAGCGGGAGACCCTACAATGAGCAGTTCTTC; CDR3aa: CASSQASGRPYNEQFF
d_gene: TRBD1; abundance: NA; len: 14; v_gene: TRBV6-5; j_gene: TRBJ2-5; CDR3nt: TGTGCCAGCAGTTACAGGGGGCAAAAAGAGACCCAGTACTTC; CDR3aa: CASSYRGQKETQYF
d_gene: TRBD2; abundance: NA; len: 14; v_gene: TRBV20-1; j_gene: TRBJ2-1; CDR3nt: TGCAGTGCTACTAGCGGGGGGCCATACAATGAGCAGTTCTTC; CDR3aa: CSATSGGPYNEQFF
d_gene: TRBD2; abundance: NA; len: 17; v_gene: TRBV5-1; j_gene: TRBJ2-1; CDR3nt: TGCGCCAGCAGCACACGACTAGCGGGGAGCTCCTACAATGAGCAGTTCTTC; CDR3aa: CASSTRLAGSSYNEQFF
d_gene: TRBD1; abundance: NA; len: 15; v_gene: TRBV10-3; j_gene: TRBJ1-3; CDR3nt: TGTGCCATCACCCAGGACAGGTTAGCAGGAAACACCATATATTTT; CDR3aa: CAITQDRLAGNTIYF
d_gene: NA; abundance: NA; len: 17; v_gene: TRBV11-2; j_gene: TRBJ2-2; CDR3nt: TGTGCCAGCAGCTTAGTCGCGTCCGCCCCCGGGGCCGGGGAGCTGTTTTTT; CDR3aa: CASSLVASAPGAGELFF
d_gene: NA; abundance: NA; len: 12; v_gene: TRBV20-1; j_gene: TRBJ1-1; CDR3nt: TGCAGTGCTAGTTTCCAGGCCACTGAAGCTTTCTTT; CDR3aa: CSASFQATEAFF
d_gene: TRBD1; abundance: NA; len: 15; v_gene: TRBV5-1; j_gene: TRBJ1-4; CDR3nt: TGCGCCAGCAGCTTGGATGGGACAGGGGAAGAAAAACTGTTTTTT; CDR3aa: CASSLDGTGEEKLFF
d_gene: NA; abundance: few; len: 14; v_gene: TRBV6-5; j_gene: TRBJ2-5; CDR3nt: TGTGCCAGCAGTTACTCGACTTCCCAAGAGACCCAGTACTTC; CDR3aa: CASSYSTSQETQYF
d_gene: TRBD2; abundance: NA; len: 13; v_gene: TRBV10-3; j_gene: TRBJ2-3; CDR3nt: TGTGCCATGGGGACTAGCGGGAGAGATACGCAGTATTTT; CDR3aa: CAMGTSGRDTQYF
d_gene: NA; abundance: NA; len: 14; v_gene: TRBV20-1; j_gene: TRBJ1-1; CDR3nt: TGCAGTGCTAGAAGGTCGGGGGCGCACACTGAAGCTTTCTTT; CDR3aa: CSARRSGAHTEAFF
d_gene: NA; abundance: few; len: 13; v_gene: TRBV20-1; j_gene: TRBJ1-2; CDR3nt: TGCAGTGCTGAGCCGGGACGGCTAAATGGCTACACCTTC; CDR3aa: CSAEPGRLNGYTF
d_gene: NA; abundance: few; len: 13; v_gene: TRBV7-3; j_gene: TRBJ1-1; CDR3nt: TGTGCCAGCAGCTTACAACCGGGCACTGAAGCTTTCTTT; CDR3aa: CASSLQPGTEAFF
d_gene: NA; abundance: NA; len: 14; v_gene: TRBV18; j_gene: TRBJ2-2; CDR3nt: TGTGCCAGCTCATCCCAGGGGTACACCGGGGAGCTGTTTTTT; CDR3aa: CASSSQGYTGELFF
d_gene: NA; abundance: few; len: 15; v_gene: TRBV25-1; j_gene: TRBJ1-4; CDR3nt: TGTGCCAGCAGTGCTCGACGGGGGCCTATTGAAAAACTGTTTTTT; CDR3aa: CASSARRGPIEKLFF
d_gene: TRBD2; abundance: NA; len: 15; v_gene: TRBV7-3; j_gene: TRBJ2-1; CDR3nt: TGTGCCAGCAGCTTCGGGACTAGCCTTGCGAATGAGCAGTTCTTC; CDR3aa: CASSFGTSLANEQFF
d_gene: TRBD2; abundance: once; len: 14; v_gene: TRBV29-1; j_gene: TRBJ2-1; CDR3nt: TGCAGCGTCGAGATGGGACTAGCGAACAATGAGCAGTTCTTC; CDR3aa: CSVEMGLANNEQFF
d_gene: NA; abundance: NA; len: 16; v_gene: TRBV7-3; j_gene: TRBJ2-3; CDR3nt: TGTGCCAGCAGCTTCGGTGCACAGGGTGGCACAGATACGCAGTATTTT; CDR3aa: CASSFGAQGGTDTQYF
d_gene: NA; abundance: NA; len: 18; v_gene: TRBV4-1; j_gene: TRBJ2-4; CDR3nt: TGCGCCAGCAGCCCTCCGCCCCAGGGGGGCATAGCCAAAAACATTCAGTACTTC; CDR3aa: CASSPPPQGGIAKNIQYF
d_gene: TRBD2; abundance: NA; len: 17; v_gene: TRBV20-1; j_gene: TRBJ2-1; CDR3nt: TGCAGTGCTCCAACCATGGTGGGGCTAGCGGGATTCAATGAGCAGTTCTTC; CDR3aa: CSAPTMVGLAGFNEQFF
d_gene: TRBD1; abundance: NA; len: 15; v_gene: TRBV4-1; j_gene: TRBJ2-2; CDR3nt: TGCGCCAGCAGCCAATCCGGACAGGGGAGCGGGGAGCTGTTTTTT; CDR3aa: CASSQSGQGSGELFF
d_gene: NA; abundance: few; len: 14; v_gene: TRBV19; j_gene: TRBJ2-1; CDR3nt: TGTGCCAGTAGTATAGCGGGGCAGGGAGACGAGCAGTTCTTC; CDR3aa: CASSIAGQGDEQFF
d_gene: NA; abundance: few; len: 13; v_gene: TRBV20-1; j_gene: TRBJ2-2; CDR3nt: TGCAGTGGTAGGCAGGGGAGCACCGGGGAGCTGTTTTTT; CDR3aa: CSGRQGSTGELFF
d_gene: TRBD1; abundance: NA; len: 14; v_gene: TRBV5-1; j_gene: TRBJ2-5; CDR3nt: TGCGCCAGCAGCTACACAGGGGGCCAGGAGACCCAGTACTTC; CDR3aa: CASSYTGGQETQYF
d_gene: TRBD1; abundance: many; len: 13; v_gene: TRBV5-1; j_gene: TRBJ1-1; CDR3nt: TGCGCCAGCAGCAACAGGGGGCCCACTGAAGCTTTCTTT; CDR3aa: CASSNRGPTEAFF
d_gene: TRBD2; abundance: NA; len: 15; v_gene: TRBV11-2; j_gene: TRBJ2-3; CDR3nt: TGTGCCAGCAGCGAGCGGACTAGCGGCACAGATACGCAGTATTTT; CDR3aa: CASSERTSGTDTQYF
d_gene: NA; abundance: NA; len: 16; v_gene: TRBV7-9; j_gene: TRBJ1-1; CDR3nt: TGTGCCAGCAGCTTAGGTGACAGGATTTTGAACACTGAAGCTTTCTTT; CDR3aa: CASSLGDRILNTEAFF
d_gene: TRBD2; abundance: NA; len: 15; v_gene: TRBV24-1; j_gene: TRBJ2-1; CDR3nt: TGTGCCACCAGCAAGGCGGGGGGGAGAGGCCATGAGCAGTTCTTC; CDR3aa: CATSKAGGRGHEQFF
d_gene: NA; abundance: many; len: 16; v_gene: TRBV5-1; j_gene: TRBJ1-5; CDR3nt: TGCGCCAGCAGCCCCTATCCCACAGGTAACAATCAGCCCCAGCATTTT; CDR3aa: CASSPYPTGNNQPQHF
d_gene: NA; abundance: NA; len: 14; v_gene: TRBV12-3/TRBV12-4; j_gene: TRBJ2-3; CDR3nt: TGTGCCAGCAGTTTAGGGGAGTTCGCAGATACGCAGTATTTT; CDR3aa: CASSLGEFADTQYF
d_gene: TRBD1; abundance: NA; len: 14; v_gene: TRBV5-1; j_gene: TRBJ1-1; CDR3nt: TGCGCCAGCAGCTTGCCCCTCACAGGGGGGAAAGCTTTCTTT; CDR3aa: CASSLPLTGGKAFF
d_gene: NA; abundance: NA; len: 15; v_gene: TRBV9; j_gene: TRBJ1-2; CDR3nt: TGTGCCAGCAGCGCCGGGGTGGGCAGTAACTATGGCTACACCTTC; CDR3aa: CASSAGVGSNYGYTF
d_gene: NA; abundance: NA; len: 15; v_gene: TRBV5-6; j_gene: TRBJ2-1; CDR3nt: TGTGCCAGCAGGGAGGGACCCCAAGCCGGCAATGAGCAGTTCTTC; CDR3aa: CASREGPQAGNEQFF
d_gene: TRBD2; abundance: few; len: 15; v_gene: TRBV20-1; j_gene: TRBJ2-1; CDR3nt: TGCAGTGGAGTATTAGCGGGAAGGGCCTACAATGAGCAGTTCTTC; CDR3aa: CSGVLAGRAYNEQFF
d_gene: NA; abundance: NA; len: 14; v_gene: TRBV20-1; j_gene: TRBJ2-5; CDR3nt: TGCAGTGCTAGGGGCGCCCTCGGGGGAGAGACCCAGTACTTC; CDR3aa: CSARGALGGETQYF
d_gene: NA; abundance: NA; len: 12; v_gene: TRBV20-1; j_gene: TRBJ1-1; CDR3nt: TGCAGTGCTAACCGCAGGGACTCTGAAGCTTTCTTT; CDR3aa: CSANRRDSEAFF
d_gene: NA; abundance: few; len: 15; v_gene: TRBV28; j_gene: TRBJ2-3; CDR3nt: TGTGCCAGCAGTTCCACGGGGGACCGAACAGATACGCAGTATTTT; CDR3aa: CASSSTGDRTDTQYF
d_gene: NA; abundance: many; len: 16; v_gene: TRBV4-2; j_gene: TRBJ2-2; CDR3nt: TGTGCCAGCAGCCAAGAGAGGGCCGGGTTTGACGGGGAGCTGTTTTTT; CDR3aa: CASSQERAGFDGELFF
d_gene: NA; abundance: NA; len: 15; v_gene: TRBV18; j_gene: TRBJ1-6; CDR3nt: TGTGCCAGCTCACCACTGAACCAGGGGTTAGGTCGCCTCCACTTT; CDR3aa: CASSPLNQGLGRLHF
d_gene: NA; abundance: few; len: 16; v_gene: TRBV28; j_gene: TRBJ2-3; CDR3nt: TGTGCCAGCAGTCCGACTTTCCGGGCACGCGCGGATACGCAGTATTTT; CDR3aa: CASSPTFRARADTQYF
d_gene: NA; abundance: NA; len: 14; v_gene: TRBV5-1; j_gene: TRBJ2-4; CDR3nt: TGCGCCAGCAGCTTGGAGGGAAAGGGCAACATTCAGTACTTC; CDR3aa: CASSLEGKGNIQYF
d_gene: NA; abundance: few; len: 13; v_gene: TRBV5-6; j_gene: TRBJ2-2; CDR3nt: TGTGCCAGCAGGTGGATGAACACCGGGGAGCTGTTTTTT; CDR3aa: CASRWMNTGELFF
d_gene: NA; abundance: many; len: 12; v_gene: TRBV5-1; j_gene: TRBJ2-1; CDR3nt: TGCGCCAGCAGCTCGGAGGACCTATCGCAGTTCTTC; CDR3aa: CASSSEDLSQFF